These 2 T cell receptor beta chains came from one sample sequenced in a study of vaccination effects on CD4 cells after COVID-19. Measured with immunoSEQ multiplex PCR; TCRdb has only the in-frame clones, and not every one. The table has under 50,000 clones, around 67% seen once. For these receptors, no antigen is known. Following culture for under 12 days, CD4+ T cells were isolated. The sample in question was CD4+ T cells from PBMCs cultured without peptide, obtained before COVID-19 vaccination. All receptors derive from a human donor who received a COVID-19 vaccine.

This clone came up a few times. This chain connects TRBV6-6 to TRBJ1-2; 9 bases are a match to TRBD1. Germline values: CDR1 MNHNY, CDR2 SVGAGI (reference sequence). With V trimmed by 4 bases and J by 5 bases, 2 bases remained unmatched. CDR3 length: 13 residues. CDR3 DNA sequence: TGTGCCAGCAGTTCCGGACAGGGGTATGGCTACACCTTC. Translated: CASSSGQGYGYTF.

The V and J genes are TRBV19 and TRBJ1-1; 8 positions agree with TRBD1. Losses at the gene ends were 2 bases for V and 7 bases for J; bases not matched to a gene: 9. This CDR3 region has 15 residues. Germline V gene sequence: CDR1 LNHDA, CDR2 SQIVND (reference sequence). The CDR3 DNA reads TGTGCCAGTAGTATATACCAGGGGGCCGGGTATGAAGCTTTCTTT. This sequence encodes CASSIYQGAGYEAFF.